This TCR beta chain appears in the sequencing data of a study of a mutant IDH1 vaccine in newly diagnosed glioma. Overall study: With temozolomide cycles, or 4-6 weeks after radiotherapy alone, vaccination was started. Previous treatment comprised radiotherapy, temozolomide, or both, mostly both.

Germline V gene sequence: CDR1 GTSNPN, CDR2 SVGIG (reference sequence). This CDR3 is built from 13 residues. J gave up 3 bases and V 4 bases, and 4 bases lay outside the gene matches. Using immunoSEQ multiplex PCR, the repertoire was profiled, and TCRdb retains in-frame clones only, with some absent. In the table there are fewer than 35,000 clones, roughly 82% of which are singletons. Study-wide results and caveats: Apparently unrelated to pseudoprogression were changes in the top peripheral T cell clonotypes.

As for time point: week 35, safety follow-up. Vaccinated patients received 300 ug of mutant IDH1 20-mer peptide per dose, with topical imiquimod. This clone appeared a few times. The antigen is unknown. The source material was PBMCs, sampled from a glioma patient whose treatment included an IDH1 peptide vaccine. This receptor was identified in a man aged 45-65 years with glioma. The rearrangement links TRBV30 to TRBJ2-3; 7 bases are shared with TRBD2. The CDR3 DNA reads TGTGCCTGGAACCCGGGGGGTACAGATACGCAGTATTTT. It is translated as CAWNPGGTDTQYF.